This TCR beta chain was recovered during a study of T cell changes during pregnancy in multiple sclerosis. Libraries were prepared by immunoSEQ multiplex PCR; TCRdb keeps only in-frame clonotypes and omits some of them. This table has 60,000 or so clones, about 90% appearing once. This receptor was obtained from a female donor in good health, enrolled as a control in a pregnancy study. The sequencing used peripheral blood, collected in the second trimester of pregnancy.

The chain's CDR3 is CASSSARGAGNEQFF. CDR3 nucleotides: TGCGCCAGCAGCTCCGCCAGGGGCGCAGGCAATGAGCAGTTCTTC. The chain employs TRBV5-1 and TRBJ2-1, with D perhaps matching TRBD1 (6 bases). Germline V gene data show CDR1 as SGHRS and CDR2 as YFSETQ. The CDR3 is 15 amino acids. V lost 3 bases and J lost 6, with 16 bases in between.